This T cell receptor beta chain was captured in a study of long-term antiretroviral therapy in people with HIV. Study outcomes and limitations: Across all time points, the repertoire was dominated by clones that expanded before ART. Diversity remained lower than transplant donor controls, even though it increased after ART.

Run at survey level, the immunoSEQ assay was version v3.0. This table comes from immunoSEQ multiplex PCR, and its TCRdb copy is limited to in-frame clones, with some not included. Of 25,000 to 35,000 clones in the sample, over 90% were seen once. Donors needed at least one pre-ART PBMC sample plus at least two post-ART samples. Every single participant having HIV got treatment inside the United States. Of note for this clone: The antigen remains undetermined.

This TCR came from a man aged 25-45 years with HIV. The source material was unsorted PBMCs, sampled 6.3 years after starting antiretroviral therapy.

The CDR3 region has the DNA TGTGCCAGCAGCGCTTACAGGGTTGGAGATACGCAGTATTTT. Translating it yields CASSAYRVGDTQYF. This rearrangement joins TRBV9 to TRBJ2-3, with a weak D call TRBD1 (6 bases). Trimming removed 3 bases from V and 5 bases from J, with 13 bases in between. This CDR3 has 14 residues. CDR1 is SGDLS, CDR2 YYNGEE, per germline.